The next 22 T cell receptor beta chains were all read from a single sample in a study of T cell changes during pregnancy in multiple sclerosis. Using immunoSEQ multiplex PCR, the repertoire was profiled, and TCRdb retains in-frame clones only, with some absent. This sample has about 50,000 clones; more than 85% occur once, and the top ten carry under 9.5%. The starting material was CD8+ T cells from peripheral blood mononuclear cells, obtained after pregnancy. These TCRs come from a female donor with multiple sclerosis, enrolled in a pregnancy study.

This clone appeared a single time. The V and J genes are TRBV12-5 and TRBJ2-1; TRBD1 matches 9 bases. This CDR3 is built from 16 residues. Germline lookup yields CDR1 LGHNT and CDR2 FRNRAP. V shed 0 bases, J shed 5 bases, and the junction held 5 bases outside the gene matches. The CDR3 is CASGLVLQGADNEQFF. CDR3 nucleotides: TGTGCTAGTGGTTTGGTACTACAGGGGGCCGACAATGAGCAGTTCTTC.

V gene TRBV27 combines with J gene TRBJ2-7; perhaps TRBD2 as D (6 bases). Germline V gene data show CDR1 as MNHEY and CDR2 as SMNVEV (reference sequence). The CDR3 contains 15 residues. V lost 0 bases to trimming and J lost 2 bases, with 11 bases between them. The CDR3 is CASSLSRDSTYEQYF. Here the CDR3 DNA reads TGTGCCAGCAGTTTATCAAGGGACTCAACCTACGAGCAGTACTTC.

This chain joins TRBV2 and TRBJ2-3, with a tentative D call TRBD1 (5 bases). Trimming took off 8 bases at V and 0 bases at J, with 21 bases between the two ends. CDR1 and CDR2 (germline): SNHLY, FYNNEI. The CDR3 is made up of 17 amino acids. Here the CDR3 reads CASSEFLRATSTDTQYF. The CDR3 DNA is TGTGCCAGCTCAGAATTCCTCAGGGCGACAAGCACAGATACGCAGTATTTT.

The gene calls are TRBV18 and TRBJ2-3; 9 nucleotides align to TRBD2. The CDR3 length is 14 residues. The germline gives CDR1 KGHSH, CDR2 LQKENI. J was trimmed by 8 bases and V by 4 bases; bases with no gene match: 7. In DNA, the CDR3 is TGTGCCAGCTCACTTTGGCCTAGCGGGGTTACGCAGTATTTT. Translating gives CASSLWPSGVTQYF. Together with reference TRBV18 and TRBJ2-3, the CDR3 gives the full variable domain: NAGVMQNPRHLVRRRGQEARLRCSPMKGHSHVYWYRQLPEEGLKFMVYLQKENIIDESGMPKERFSAEFPKEGPSILRIQQVVRGDSAAYFCASSLWPSGVTQYFGPGTRLTVL.

The CDR3 protein is CSVVPGNTEAFF. DNA of the CDR3: TGCAGCGTTGTCCCCGGGAACACTGAAGCTTTCTTT. The V call is TRBV29-1, the J call TRBJ1-1; D gene unclear. The germline V gene encodes CDR1 SQVTM and CDR2 ANQGSEA. V was shortened by 4 bases and J by 1 base, with 7 bases between the two germline ends. The CDR3 loop spans 12 amino acids.

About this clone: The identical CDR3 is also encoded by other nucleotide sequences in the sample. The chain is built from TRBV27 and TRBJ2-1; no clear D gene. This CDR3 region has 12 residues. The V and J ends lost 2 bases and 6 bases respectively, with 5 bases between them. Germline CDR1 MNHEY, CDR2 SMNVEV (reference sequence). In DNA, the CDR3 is TGTGCCAGCAGTTTAGGTAGCAATGAGCAGTTCTTC. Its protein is CASSLGSNEQFF.

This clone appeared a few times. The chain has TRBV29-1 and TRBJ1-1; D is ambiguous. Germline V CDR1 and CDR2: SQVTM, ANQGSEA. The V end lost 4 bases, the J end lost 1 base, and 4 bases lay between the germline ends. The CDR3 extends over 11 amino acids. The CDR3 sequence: CSVVSNTEAFF. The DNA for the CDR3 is TGCAGCGTTGTCTCGAACACTGAAGCTTTCTTT. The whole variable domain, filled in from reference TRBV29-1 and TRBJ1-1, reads SAVISQKPSRDICQRGTSLTIQCQVDSQVTMMFWYRQQPGQSLTLIATANQGSEATYESGFVIDKFPISRPNLTFSTLTVSNMSPEDSSIYLCSVVSNTEAFFGQGTRLTVV.

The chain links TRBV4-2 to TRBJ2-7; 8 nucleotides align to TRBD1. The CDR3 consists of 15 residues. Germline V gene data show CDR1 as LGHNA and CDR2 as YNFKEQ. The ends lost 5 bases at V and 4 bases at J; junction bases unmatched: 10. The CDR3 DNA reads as TGTGCCAGCAGCTCCCAGTTTGGACAGGGATACGAGCAGTACTTC. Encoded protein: CASSSQFGQGYEQYF.

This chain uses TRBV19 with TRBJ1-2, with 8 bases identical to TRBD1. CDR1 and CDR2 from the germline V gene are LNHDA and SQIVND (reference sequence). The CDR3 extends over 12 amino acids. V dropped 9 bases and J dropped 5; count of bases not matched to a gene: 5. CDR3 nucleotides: TGTGCCAGCACAGACAGGGGTTATGGCTACACCTTC. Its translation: CASTDRGYGYTF.

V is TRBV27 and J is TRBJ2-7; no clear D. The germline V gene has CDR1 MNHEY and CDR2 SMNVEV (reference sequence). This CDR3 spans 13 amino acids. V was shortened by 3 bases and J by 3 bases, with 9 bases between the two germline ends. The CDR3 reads CASSLRHHYEQYF. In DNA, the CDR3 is TGTGCCAGCAGTTTGAGACACCACTACGAGCAGTACTTC.

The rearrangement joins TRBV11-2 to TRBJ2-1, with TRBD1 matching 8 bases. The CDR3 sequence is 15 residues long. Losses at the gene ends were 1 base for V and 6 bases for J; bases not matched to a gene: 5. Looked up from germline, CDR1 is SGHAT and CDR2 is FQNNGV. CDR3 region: CASSLGQGAINEQFF. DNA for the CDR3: TGTGCCAGCAGCTTAGGCCAGGGGGCGATCAATGAGCAGTTCTTC.

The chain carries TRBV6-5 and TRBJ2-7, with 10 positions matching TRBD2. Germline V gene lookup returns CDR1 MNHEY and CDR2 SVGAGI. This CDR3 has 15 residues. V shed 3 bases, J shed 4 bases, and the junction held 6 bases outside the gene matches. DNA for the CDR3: TGTGCCAGCAGTTATCGGACTAGCGGAAGTTACGAGCAGTACTTC. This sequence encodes CASSYRTSGSYEQYF.

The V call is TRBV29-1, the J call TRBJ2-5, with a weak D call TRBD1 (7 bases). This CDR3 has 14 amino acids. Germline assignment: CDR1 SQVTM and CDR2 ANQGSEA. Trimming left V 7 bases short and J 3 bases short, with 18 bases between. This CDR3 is CSATGDSSEETQYF. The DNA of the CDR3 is TGCAGCGCCACAGGGGACTCATCGGAAGAGACCCAGTACTTC.

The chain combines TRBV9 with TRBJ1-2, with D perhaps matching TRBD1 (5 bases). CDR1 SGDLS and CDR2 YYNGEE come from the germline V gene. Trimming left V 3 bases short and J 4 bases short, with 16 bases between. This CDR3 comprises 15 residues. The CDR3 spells CASSAQDSPGYGYTF. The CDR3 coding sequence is TGTGCCAGCAGCGCGCAAGACAGCCCCGGCTATGGCTACACCTTC. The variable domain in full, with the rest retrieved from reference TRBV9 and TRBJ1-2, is DSGVTQTPKHLITATGQRVTLRCSPRSGDLSVYWYQQSLDQGLQFLIQYYNGEERAKGNILERFSAQQFPDLHSELNLSSLELGDSALYFCASSAQDSPGYGYTFGSGTRLTVV.

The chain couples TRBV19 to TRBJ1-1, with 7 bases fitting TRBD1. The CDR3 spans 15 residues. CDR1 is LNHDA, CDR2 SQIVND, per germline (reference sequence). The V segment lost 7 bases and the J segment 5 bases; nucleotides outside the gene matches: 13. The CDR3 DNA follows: TGTGCCAGTACCCCTGACGAGGGGGCGAGTACTGAAGCTTTCTTT. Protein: CASTPDEGASTEAFF. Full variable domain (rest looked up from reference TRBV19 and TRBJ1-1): DGGITQSPKYLFRKEGQNVTLSCEQNLNHDAMYWYRQDPGQGLRLIYYSQIVNDFQKGDIAEGYSVSREKKESFPLTVTSAQKNPTAFYLCASTPDEGASTEAFFGQGTRLTVV.

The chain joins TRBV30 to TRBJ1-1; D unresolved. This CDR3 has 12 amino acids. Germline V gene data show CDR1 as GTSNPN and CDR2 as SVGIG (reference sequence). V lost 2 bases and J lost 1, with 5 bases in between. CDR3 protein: CAWSWANTEAFF. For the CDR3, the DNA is TGTGCCTGGAGTTGGGCGAACACTGAAGCTTTCTTT.

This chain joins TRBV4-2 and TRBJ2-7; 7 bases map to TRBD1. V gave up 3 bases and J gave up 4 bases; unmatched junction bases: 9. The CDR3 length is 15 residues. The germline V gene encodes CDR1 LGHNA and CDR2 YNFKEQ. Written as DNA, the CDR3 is TGTGCCAGCAGCCACGCTAAGGGACAGTTGTACGAGCAGTACTTC. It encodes CASSHAKGQLYEQYF.

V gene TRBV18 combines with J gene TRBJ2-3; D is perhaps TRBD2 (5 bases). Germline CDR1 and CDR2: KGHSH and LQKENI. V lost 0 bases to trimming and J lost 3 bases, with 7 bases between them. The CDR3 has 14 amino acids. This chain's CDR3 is CASSPPGVTDTQYF. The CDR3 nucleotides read TGTGCCAGCTCACCACCGGGAGTGACAGATACGCAGTATTTT.

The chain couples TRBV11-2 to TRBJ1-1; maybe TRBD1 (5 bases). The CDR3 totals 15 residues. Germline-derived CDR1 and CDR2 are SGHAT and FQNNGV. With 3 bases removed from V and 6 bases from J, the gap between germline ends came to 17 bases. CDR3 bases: TGTGCCAGCAGCTTTTCGGTTAGACAGTTCCCTGAAGCTTTCTTT. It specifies CASSFSVRQFPEAFF. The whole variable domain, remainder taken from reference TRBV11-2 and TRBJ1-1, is EAGVAQSPRYKIIEKRQSVAFWCNPISGHATLYWYQQILGQGPKLLIQFQNNGVVDDSQLPKDRFSAERLKGVDSTLKIQPAKLEDSAVYLCASSFSVRQFPEAFFGQGTRLTVV.

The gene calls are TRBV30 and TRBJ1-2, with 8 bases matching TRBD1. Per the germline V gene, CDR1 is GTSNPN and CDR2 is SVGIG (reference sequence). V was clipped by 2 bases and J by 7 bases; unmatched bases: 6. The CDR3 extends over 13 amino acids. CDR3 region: CAWSYRGEGGYTF. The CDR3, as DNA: TGTGCCTGGAGTTACAGGGGGGAGGGTGGCTACACCTTC.

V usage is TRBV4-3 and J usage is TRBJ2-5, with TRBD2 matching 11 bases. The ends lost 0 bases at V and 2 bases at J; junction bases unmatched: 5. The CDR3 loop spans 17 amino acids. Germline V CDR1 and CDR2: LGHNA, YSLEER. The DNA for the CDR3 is TGCGCCAGCAGCCAAGACGACCGACTAGCGGGGCAAGAGACCCAGTACTTC. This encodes CASSQDDRLAGQETQYF.

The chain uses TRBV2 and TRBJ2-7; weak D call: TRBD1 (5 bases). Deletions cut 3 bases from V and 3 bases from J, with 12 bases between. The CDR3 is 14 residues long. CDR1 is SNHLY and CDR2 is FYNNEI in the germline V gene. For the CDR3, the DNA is TGTGCCAGCAGTGAGTACAGGACCGGCTACGAGCAGTACTTC. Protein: CASSEYRTGYEQYF.